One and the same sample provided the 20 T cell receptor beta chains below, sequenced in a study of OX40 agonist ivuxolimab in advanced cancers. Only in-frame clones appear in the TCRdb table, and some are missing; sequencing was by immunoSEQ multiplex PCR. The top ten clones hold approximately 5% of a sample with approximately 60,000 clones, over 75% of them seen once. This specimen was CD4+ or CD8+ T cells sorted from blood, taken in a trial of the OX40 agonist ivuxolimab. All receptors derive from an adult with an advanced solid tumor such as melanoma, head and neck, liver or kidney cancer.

The CDR3 nucleotides read TGTGCCAGCAGCCCCGGGGGGGCCAGAGTAGCCAAAAACATTCAGTACTTC. Translation: CASSPGGARVAKNIQYF. V usage is TRBV7-6 and J usage is TRBJ2-4; 8 nucleotides match TRBD2. The CDR3 covers 17 residues. The germline gives CDR1 SGHVS, CDR2 FNYEAQ. V was pared by 5 bases and J by 0 bases, with 9 bases of the junction left unmatched.

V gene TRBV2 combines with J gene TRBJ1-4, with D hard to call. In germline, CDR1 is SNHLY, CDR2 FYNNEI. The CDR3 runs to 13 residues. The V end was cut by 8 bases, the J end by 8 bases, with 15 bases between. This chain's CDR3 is CASGRLGGEKLFF. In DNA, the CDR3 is TGTGCCAGCGGTAGGCTCGGCGGGGAAAAACTGTTTTTT.

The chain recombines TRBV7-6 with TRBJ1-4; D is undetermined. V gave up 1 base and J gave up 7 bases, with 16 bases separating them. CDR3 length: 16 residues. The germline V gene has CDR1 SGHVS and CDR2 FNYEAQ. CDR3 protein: CASSLGAWRAAEKLFF. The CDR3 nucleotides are TGTGCCAGCAGCTTAGGGGCCTGGAGGGCCGCTGAAAAACTGTTTTTT.

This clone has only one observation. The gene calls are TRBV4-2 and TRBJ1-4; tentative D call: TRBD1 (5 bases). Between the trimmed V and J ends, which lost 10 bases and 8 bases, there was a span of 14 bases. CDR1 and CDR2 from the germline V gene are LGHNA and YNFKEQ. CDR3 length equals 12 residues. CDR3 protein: CATGQGAEKLFF. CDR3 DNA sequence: TGTGCCACGGGGCAGGGAGCCGAAAAACTGTTTTTT.

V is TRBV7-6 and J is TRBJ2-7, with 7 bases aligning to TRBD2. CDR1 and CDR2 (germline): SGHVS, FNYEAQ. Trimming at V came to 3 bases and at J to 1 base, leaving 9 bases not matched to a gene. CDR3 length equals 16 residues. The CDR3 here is CASSLVPGGKSYEQYF. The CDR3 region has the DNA TGTGCCAGCAGCTTGGTTCCCGGGGGGAAGTCCTACGAGCAGTACTTC.

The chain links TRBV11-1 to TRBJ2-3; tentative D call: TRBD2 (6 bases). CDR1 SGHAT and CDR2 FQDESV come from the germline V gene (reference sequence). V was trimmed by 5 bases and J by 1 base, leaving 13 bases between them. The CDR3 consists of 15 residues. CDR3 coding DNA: TGTGCCAGCAGCGCAACGGGACTCGGCACAGATACGCAGTATTTT. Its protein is CASSATGLGTDTQYF.

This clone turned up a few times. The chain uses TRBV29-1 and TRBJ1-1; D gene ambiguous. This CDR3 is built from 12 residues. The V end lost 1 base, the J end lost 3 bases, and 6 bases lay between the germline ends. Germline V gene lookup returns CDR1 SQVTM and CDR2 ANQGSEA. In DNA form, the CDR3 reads TGCAGCGTTGAAGGGATATACACTGAAGCTTTCTTT. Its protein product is CSVEGIYTEAFF.

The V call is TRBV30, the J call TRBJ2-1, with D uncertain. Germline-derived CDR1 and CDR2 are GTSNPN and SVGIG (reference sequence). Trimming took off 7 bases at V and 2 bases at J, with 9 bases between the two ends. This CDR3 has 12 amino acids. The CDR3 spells CASGVAYNEQFF. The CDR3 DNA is TGTGCCTCCGGAGTCGCCTACAATGAGCAGTTCTTC.

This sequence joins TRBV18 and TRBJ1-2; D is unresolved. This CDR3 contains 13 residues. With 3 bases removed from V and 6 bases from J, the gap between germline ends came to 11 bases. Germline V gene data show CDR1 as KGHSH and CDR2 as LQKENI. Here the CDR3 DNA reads TGTGCCAGCTCACCTGATCGGGGTCATGGCTACACCTTC. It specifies CASSPDRGHGYTF.

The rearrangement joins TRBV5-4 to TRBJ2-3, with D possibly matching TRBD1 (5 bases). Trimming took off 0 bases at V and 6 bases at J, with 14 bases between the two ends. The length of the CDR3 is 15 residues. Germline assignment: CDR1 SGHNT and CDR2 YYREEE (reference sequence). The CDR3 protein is CASSLEMGKGDTQYF. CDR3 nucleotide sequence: TGTGCCAGCAGCTTGGAGATGGGGAAGGGGGATACGCAGTATTTT.

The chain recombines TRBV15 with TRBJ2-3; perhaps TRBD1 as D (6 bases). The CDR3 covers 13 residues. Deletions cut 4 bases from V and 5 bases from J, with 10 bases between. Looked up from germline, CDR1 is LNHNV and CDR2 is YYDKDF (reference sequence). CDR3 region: CATSIGGRDTQYF. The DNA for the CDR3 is TGTGCCACCAGCATTGGGGGCAGAGATACGCAGTATTTT.

The CDR3 DNA follows: TGTGCCAGCAGCTTAGATCGGGGCCTCGGCCATGGCTACACCTTC. Its protein product is CASSLDRGLGHGYTF. The rearrangement joins TRBV11-2 to TRBJ1-2; D perhaps matches TRBD1 (5 bases). The germline V gene has CDR1 SGHAT and CDR2 FQNNGV. Trimming shortened V by 0 bases and J by 6 bases, and 14 bases separated the two germline ends. CDR3 length: 15 residues.

The chain's CDR3 is CASSRTGTGGYTF. Written as DNA, the CDR3 is TGTGCCAGCAGCCGCACAGGAACAGGGGGCTACACCTTC. This chain connects TRBV6-1 to TRBJ1-2, with a weak D call TRBD1 (6 bases). The length of the CDR3 is 13 residues. Germline-derived CDR1 and CDR2 are MNHNS and SASEGT. V was trimmed by 6 bases and J by 8 bases, leaving 16 bases between them.

CDR3 DNA sequence: TGTGCCAGCAGCAAAAACCGGCAAGAGACCCAGTACTTC. Amino acid sequence: CASSKNRQETQYF. This chain connects TRBV13 to TRBJ2-5; D is undetermined. CDR1 and CDR2 from the germline V gene are PRHDT and FYEKMQ (reference sequence). The CDR3 has 13 amino acids. The V and J ends lost 5 bases and 2 bases respectively, with 9 bases between them.

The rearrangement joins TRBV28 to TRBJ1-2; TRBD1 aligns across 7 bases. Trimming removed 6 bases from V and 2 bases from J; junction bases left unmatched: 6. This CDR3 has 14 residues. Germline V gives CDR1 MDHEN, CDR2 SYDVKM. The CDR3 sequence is CASRRQGTNYGYTF. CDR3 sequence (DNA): TGTGCCAGCAGGAGACAGGGCACGAACTATGGCTACACCTTC.

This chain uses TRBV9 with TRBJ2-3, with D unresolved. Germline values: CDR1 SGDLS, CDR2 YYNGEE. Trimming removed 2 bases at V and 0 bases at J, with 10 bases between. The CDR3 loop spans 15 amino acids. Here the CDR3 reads CASSVEVRSTDTQYF. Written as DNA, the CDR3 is TGTGCCAGCAGCGTTGAGGTCCGAAGCACAGATACGCAGTATTTT.

The CDR3 coding sequence is TGTGCCAGCAGCTCCCTGGGGGTTGAAGCTTTCTTT. This gives the protein CASSSLGVEAFF. The chain has TRBV11-2 and TRBJ1-1; D might be TRBD1 (5 bases). CDR1 is SGHAT and CDR2 is FQNNGV in the germline V gene. CDR3 length: 12 residues. V was pared by 4 bases and J by 7 bases, with 10 bases between.

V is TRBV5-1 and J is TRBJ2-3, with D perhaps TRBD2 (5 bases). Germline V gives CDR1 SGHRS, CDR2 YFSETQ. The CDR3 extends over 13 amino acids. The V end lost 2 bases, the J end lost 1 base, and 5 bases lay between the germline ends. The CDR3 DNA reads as TGCGCCAGCAGCTTCGGGGGCACAGATACGCAGTATTTT. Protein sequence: CASSFGGTDTQYF. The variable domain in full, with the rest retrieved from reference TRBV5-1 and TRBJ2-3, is KAGVTQTPRYLIKTRGQQVTLSCSPISGHRSVSWYQQTPGQGLQFLFEYFSETQRNKGNFPGRFSGRQFSNSRSEMNVSTLELGDSALYLCASSFGGTDTQYFGPGTRLTVL.

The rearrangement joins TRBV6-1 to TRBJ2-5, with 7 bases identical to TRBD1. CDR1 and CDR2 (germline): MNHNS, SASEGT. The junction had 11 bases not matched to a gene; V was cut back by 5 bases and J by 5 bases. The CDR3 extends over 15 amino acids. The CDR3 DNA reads TGTGCCAGCAGTAAGGTGGGACAGTTTTTGGAGACCCAGTACTTC. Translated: CASSKVGQFLETQYF.

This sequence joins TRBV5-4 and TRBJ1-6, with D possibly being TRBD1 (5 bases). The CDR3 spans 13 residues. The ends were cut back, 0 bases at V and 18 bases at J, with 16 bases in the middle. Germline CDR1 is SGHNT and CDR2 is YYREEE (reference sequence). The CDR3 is CASSLGGLGDDHF. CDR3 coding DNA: TGTGCCAGCAGCTTGGGGGGCCTCGGGGACGACCACTTT.